One TCR beta chain is described in this entry. Repertoires were generated with immunoSEQ multiplex PCR, while TCRdb's copy carries only in-frame clones and drops some. The sample lists about 400,000 clones, less than 90% occurring once. This record belongs to a study of blood T cell repertoires in COVID-19. Turning to the study itself: Samples came from the United States, Italy and Spain, spanning acute and convalescent COVID-19.

CDR1 and CDR2 (germline): SEHNR, FQNEAQ (reference sequence). Trimming shortened V by 2 bases and J by 3 bases, and 3 bases separated the two germline ends. This CDR3 contains 12 residues. Material: peripheral blood. This chain connects TRBV7-9 to TRBJ2-3; D is ambiguous. This TCR came from a woman aged 60 to 75 with COVID-19, enrolled during active disease. The CDR3 is CASSLQTDTQYF. CDR3 nucleotide sequence: TGTGCCAGCAGCTTACAAACAGATACGCAGTATTTT.